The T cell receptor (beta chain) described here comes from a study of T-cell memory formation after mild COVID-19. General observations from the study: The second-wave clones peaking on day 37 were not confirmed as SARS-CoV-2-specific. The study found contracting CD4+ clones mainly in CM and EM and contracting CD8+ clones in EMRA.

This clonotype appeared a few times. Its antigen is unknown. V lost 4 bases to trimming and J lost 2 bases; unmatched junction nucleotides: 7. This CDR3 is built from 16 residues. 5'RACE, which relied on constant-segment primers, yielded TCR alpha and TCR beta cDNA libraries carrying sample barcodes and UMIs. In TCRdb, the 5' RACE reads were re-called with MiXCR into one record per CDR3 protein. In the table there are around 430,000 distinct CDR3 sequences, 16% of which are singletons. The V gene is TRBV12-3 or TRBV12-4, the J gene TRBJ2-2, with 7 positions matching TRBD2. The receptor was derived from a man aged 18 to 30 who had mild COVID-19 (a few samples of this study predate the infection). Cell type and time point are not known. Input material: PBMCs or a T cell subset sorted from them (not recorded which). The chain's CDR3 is CASSSAGAANTGELFF. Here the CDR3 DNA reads TGTGCCAGCAGTTCCGCGGGAGCAGCTAACACCGGGGAGCTGTTTTTT.